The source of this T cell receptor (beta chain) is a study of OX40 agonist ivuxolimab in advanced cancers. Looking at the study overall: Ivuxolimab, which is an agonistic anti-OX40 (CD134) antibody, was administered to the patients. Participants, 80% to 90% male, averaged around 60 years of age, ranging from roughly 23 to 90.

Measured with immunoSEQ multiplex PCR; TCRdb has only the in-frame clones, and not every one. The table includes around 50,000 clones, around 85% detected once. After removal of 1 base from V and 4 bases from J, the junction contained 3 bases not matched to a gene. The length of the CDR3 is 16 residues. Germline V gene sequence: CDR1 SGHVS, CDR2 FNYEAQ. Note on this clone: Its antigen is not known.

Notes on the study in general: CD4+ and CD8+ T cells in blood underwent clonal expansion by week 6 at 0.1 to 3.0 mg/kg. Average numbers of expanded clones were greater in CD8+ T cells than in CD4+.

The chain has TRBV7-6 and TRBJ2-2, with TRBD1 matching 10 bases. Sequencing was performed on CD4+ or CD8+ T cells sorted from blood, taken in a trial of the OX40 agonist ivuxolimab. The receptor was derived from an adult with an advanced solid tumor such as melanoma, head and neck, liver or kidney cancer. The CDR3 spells CASSLEGTGVTGELFF. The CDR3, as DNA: TGTGCCAGCAGCTTAGAAGGGACAGGGGTCACCGGGGAGCTGTTTTTT.